This TCR beta chain comes out of a study of shared clonotypes between healthy human individuals. At the level of the study: CD4 naive cells filled three plates per donor, CD4 memory three, CD8 naive two and CD8 memory one.

Trimming at V came to 0 bases and at J to 4 bases, leaving 6 bases not matched to a gene. Per germline, CDR1 MGHRA and CDR2 YSYEKL. CDR3 length: 15 residues. Study observations and caveats: A reduction in generation probabilities was seen for non-shared clonotypes relative to those shared by all four donors.

Regarding this clone: Its antigen is undetermined.

This was a deep-level run. Measured with immunoSEQ multiplex PCR; TCRdb has only the in-frame clones, and not every one. The sample lists around 1.9 million clones, roughly 95% occurring once. CD45RO-negative CD8 cells positively selected for CCR7 made up the naive population, which excluded terminally differentiated effector memory CD45RA+ cells. Donors were healthy HIV-negative adults without recent acute infections or vaccinations. The material sequenced was naive CD8+ T cells from PBMCs. V is TRBV4-1 and J is TRBJ2-7; 7 bases map to TRBD1. This receptor was identified in a man in his late teens or twenties in good health. Some clones in this sample may be carry-over from other donors' samples. The DNA for the CDR3 is TGCGCCAGCAGCCAAGATGAAGGGGGCGAATACGAGCAGTACTTC. This sequence encodes CASSQDEGGEYEQYF.